One sample yielded the 6 T cell receptor beta chains listed below, sequenced in a study of TIL therapy for anti-PD-1-resistant metastatic lung cancer. Regarding time point: pre-treatment sample, taken before nivolumab and TIL therapy. Pleural nodules or supraclavicular lymph nodes made up most of the excised metastases sampled. The libraries were made with immunoSEQ v3. Profiled with immunoSEQ multiplex PCR; TCRdb holds only in-frame clones, not every one. Of tens of thousands of clones listed, roughly 70% were seen once; the top ten hold around 5.4%. The sequenced sample was tumor tissue, obtained at baseline. These receptors were taken from a person aged 25 to 85 with non-small cell lung cancer.

The chain is built from TRBV28 and TRBJ2-1, with TRBD2 matching over 12 bases. This CDR3 contains 16 residues. V shed 2 bases, J shed 2 bases, and the junction held 1 base outside the gene matches. Germline V gene lookup returns CDR1 MDHEN and CDR2 SYDVKM. The CDR3 sequence is CASSLRLAGAYNEQFF. The CDR3 nucleotides read TGTGCCAGCAGTTTAAGACTAGCGGGGGCCTACAATGAGCAGTTCTTC.

This chain uses TRBV5-1 with TRBJ2-3, with 7 positions matching TRBD2. The CDR3 runs to 14 residues. Germline values: CDR1 SGHRS, CDR2 YFSETQ. The ends lost 0 bases at V and 4 bases at J; junction bases unmatched: 2. CDR3 sequence (DNA): TGCGCCAGCAGCTTGGTTGCGGGGGCAGATACGCAGTATTTT. This sequence encodes CASSLVAGADTQYF.

The J gene is TRBJ2-7, the V gene TRBV10-1, with D possibly TRBD1 on 5 matching bases. Trimming stripped 4 bases from V and 1 base from J, with 8 bases between. The CDR3 has 13 residues. Germline V CDR1 and CDR2: WNHNN, SYGVQD (reference sequence). The CDR3 protein is CASSGRGSYEQYF. The DNA of the CDR3 is TGCGCCAGCAGTGGAAGGGGTTCCTACGAGCAGTACTTC.

V is TRBV5-6 and J is TRBJ2-6; the D is unclear. The length of the CDR3 is 14 residues. The V gene's germline CDR1 is SGHDT and CDR2 YYEEEE. V dropped 0 bases and J dropped 0 bases, with 1 base sitting between them. In DNA, the CDR3 is TGTGCCAGCAGCTTGGACTCTGGGGCCAACGTCCTGACTTTC. Encoded protein: CASSLDSGANVLTF.

V and J are TRBV6-6 and TRBJ2-7, with 8 bases that match TRBD1. The CDR3 length is 14 residues. Germline V gene sequence: CDR1 MNHNY, CDR2 SVGAGI (reference sequence). The V and J ends lost 6 bases and 1 base, in that order; junction bases with no gene match: 5. The CDR3 DNA follows: TGTGCCAGCAGAGGACAGGGTGTTTCCTACGAGCAGTACTTC. Its translation: CASRGQGVSYEQYF.

This clone was seen only a few times. This chain connects TRBV7-9 to TRBJ2-1; possibly TRBD1 or TRBD2 for D (6 bases each). This CDR3 region has 14 residues. The V gene lost 5 bases and the J gene lost 8 bases, with 16 bases spanning the gap. Looked up from germline, CDR1 is SEHNR and CDR2 is FQNEAQ (reference sequence). CDR3 nucleotides: TGTGCCAGCAGCCCCCTCGGTAGGGGGGATGAGCAGTTCTTC. The encoded protein is CASSPLGRGDEQFF.